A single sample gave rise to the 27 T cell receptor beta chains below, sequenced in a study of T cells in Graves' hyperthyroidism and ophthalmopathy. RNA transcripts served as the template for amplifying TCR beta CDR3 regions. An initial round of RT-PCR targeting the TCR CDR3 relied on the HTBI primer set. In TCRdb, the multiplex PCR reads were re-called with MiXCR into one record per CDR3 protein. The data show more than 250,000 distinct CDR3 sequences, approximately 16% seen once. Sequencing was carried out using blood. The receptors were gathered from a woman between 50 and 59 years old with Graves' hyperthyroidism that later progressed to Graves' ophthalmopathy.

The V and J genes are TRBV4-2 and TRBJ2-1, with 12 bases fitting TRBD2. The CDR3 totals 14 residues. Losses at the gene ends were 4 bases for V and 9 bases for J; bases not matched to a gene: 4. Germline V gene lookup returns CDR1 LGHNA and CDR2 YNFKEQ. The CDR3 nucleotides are TGTGCCAGCAGCCGACTAGCGGGAGAAGGTGAGCAGTTCTTC. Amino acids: CASSRLAGEGEQFF.

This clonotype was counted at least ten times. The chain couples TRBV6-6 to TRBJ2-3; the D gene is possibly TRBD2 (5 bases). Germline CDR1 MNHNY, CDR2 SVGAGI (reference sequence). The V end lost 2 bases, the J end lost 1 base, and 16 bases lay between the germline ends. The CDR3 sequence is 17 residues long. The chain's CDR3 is CASSYRGPFFGTDTQYF. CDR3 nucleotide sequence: TGTGCCAGCAGTTACCGAGGGCCCTTTTTCGGCACAGATACGCAGTATTTT.

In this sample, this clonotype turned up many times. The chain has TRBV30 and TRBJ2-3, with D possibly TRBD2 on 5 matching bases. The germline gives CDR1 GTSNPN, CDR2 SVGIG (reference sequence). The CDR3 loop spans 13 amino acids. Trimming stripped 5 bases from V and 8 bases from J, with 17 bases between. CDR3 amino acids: CAWGGLTLGTQYF. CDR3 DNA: TGTGCCTGGGGTGGACTGACGTTGGGTACGCAGTATTTT.

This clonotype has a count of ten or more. The CDR3 DNA sequence: TGTGCCATCAGCGCCACTAGCGGGAGGGACGAGCAGTACTTC. As protein: CAISATSGRDEQYF. The chain carries TRBV10-3 and TRBJ2-7; TRBD2 matches 13 bases. The CDR3 has 14 residues. CDR1 and CDR2 (germline): ENHRY, SYGVKD. V trimming: 6 bases; J trimming: 5 bases; junction bases outside the gene matches: 4.

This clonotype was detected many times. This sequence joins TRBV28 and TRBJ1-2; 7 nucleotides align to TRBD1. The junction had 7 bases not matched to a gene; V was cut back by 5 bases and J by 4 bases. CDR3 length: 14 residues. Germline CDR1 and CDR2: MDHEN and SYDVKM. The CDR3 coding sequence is TGTGCCAGCAGTACTAGGGGGCGGAGCTATGGCTACACCTTC. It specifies CASSTRGRSYGYTF.

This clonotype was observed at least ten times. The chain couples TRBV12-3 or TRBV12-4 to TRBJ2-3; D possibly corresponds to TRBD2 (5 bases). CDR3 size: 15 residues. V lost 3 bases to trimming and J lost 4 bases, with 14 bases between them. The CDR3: CASSFGRASADTQYF. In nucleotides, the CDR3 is TGTGCCAGCAGTTTTGGGCGGGCAAGTGCAGATACGCAGTATTTT.

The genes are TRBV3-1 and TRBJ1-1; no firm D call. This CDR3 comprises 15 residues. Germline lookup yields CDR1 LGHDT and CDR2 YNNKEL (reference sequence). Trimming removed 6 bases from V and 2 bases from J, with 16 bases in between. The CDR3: CASSPRVSVNTEAFF. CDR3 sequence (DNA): TGTGCCAGCAGTCCAAGGGTTTCCGTTAACACTGAAGCTTTCTTT. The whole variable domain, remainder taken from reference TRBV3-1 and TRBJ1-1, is DTAVSQTPKYLVTQMGNDKSIKCEQNLGHDTMYWYKQDSKKFLKIMFSYNNKELIINETVPNRFSPKSPDKAHLNLHINSLELGDSAVYFCASSPRVSVNTEAFFGQGTRLTVV.

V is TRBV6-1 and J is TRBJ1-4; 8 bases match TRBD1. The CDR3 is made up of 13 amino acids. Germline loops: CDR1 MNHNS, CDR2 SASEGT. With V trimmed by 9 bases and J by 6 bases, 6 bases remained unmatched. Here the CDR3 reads CASRQGRDEKLFF. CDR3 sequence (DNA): TGTGCCAGTCGACAGGGGAGGGATGAAAAACTGTTTTTT.

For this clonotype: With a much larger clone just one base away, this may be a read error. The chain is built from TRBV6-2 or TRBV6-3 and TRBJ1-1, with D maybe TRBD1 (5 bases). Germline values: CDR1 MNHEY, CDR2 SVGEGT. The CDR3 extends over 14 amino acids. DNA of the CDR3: TGTGTCAGCAGCCGTGGGGGAGGGGACACTGAAGCTTTCTTT. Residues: CVSSRGGGDTEAFF.

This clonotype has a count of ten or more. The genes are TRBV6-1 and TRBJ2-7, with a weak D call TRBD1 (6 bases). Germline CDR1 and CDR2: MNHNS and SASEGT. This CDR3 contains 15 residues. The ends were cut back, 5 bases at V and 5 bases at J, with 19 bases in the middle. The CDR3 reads CASSNRALGLHEQYF. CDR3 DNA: TGTGCCAGCAGTAACAGGGCGTTGGGTCTCCACGAGCAGTACTTC.

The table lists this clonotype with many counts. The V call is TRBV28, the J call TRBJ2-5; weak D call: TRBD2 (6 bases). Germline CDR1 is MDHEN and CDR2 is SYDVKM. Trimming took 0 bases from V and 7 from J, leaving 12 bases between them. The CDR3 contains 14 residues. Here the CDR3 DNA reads TGTGCCAGCAGTTTATGGCGGGACGGCGGGACCCAGTACTTC. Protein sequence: CASSLWRDGGTQYF.

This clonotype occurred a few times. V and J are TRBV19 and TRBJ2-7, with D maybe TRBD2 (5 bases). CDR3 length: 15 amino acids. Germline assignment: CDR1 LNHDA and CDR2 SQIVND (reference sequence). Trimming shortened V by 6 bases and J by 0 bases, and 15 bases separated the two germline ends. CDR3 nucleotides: TGTGCCAGTAGCCCAGGACTGGGTAGCTCCTACGAGCAGTACTTC. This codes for CASSPGLGSSYEQYF.

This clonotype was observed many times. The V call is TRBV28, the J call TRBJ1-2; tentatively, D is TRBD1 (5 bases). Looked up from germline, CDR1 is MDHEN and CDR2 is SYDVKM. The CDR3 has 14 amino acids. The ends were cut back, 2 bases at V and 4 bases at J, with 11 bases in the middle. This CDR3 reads CASSLMGGVYGYTF. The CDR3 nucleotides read TGTGCCAGCAGTTTAATGGGAGGGGTCTATGGCTACACCTTC.

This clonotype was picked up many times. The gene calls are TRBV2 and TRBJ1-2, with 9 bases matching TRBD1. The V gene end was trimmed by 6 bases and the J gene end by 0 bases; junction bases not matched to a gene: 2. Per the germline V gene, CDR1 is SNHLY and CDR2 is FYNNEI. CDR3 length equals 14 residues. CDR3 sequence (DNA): TGTGCCAGCAGGGGGACAGGGACTAACTATGGCTACACCTTC. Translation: CASRGTGTNYGYTF.

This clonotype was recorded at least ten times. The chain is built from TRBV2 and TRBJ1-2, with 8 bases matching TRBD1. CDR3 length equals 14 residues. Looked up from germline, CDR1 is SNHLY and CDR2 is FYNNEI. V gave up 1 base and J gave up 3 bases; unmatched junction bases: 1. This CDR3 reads CASSEEQGDYGYTF. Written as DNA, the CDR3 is TGTGCCAGCAGTGAAGAACAGGGGGACTATGGCTACACCTTC.

This chain's CDR3 is CASSLWRFETQYF. DNA for the CDR3: TGTGCCAGCAGCCTCTGGCGATTCGAGACCCAGTACTTC. The V and J genes are TRBV13 and TRBJ2-5; D uncertain. The CDR3 length is 13 residues. V dropped 5 bases and J dropped 5 bases, with 12 bases sitting between them. The V gene's germline CDR1 is PRHDT and CDR2 FYEKMQ (reference sequence).

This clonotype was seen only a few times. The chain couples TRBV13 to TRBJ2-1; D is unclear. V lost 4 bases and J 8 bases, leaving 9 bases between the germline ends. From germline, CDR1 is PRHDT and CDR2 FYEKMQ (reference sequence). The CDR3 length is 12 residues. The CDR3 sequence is CASSSLGYEQFF. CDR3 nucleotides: TGTGCCAGCAGCTCCCTAGGATATGAGCAGTTCTTC.

The DNA of the CDR3 is TGCAGTGCCCTCCCGACAGCAAACACTGAAGCTTTCTTT. It yields the protein CSALPTANTEAFF. The chain recombines TRBV20-1 with TRBJ1-1, with a weak D call TRBD1 (5 bases). Looked up from germline, CDR1 is DFQATT and CDR2 is SNEGSKA (reference sequence). The germline V and J ends were trimmed by 6 bases and 2 bases, with 13 bases remaining between them. The CDR3 sequence is 13 residues long.

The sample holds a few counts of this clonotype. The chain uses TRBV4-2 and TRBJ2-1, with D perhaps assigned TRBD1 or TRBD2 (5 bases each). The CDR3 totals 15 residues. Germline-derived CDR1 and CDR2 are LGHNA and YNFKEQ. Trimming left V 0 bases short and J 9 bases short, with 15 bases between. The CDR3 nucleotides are TGTGCCAGCAGCCAAGATATCCAGGGACGTGGTGAGCAGTTCTTC. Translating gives CASSQDIQGRGEQFF.

CDR3 in DNA: TGCAGTGCTTACACAAGCGGGAGGCAGGCCGGGGAGCTGTTTTTT. Its translation is CSAYTSGRQAGELFF. The rearrangement joins TRBV20-1 to TRBJ2-2; 9 nucleotides align to TRBD2. J lost 6 bases, V lost 5 bases, and 10 bases had no gene match. The CDR3 is made up of 15 amino acids. Germline V gives CDR1 DFQATT, CDR2 SNEGSKA (reference sequence).

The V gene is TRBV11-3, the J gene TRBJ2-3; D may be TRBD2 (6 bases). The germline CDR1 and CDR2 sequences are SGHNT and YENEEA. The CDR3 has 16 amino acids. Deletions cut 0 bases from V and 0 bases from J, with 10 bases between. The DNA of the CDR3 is TGTGCCAGCAGCTTAGACTGGGGAGGCAGCACAGATACGCAGTATTTT. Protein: CASSLDWGGSTDTQYF.

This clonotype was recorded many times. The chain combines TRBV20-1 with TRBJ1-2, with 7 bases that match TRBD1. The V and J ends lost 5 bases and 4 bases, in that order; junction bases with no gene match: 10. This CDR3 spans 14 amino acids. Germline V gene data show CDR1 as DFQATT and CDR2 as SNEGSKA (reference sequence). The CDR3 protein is CSALHRQGGYGYTF. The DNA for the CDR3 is TGCAGTGCTCTCCATCGACAGGGAGGCTATGGCTACACCTTC.

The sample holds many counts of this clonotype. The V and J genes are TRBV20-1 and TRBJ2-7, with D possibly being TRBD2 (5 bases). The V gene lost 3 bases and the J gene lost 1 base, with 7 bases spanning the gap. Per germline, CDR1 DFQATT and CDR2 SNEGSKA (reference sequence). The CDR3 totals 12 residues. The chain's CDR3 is CSASGVSYEQYF. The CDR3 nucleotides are TGCAGTGCTAGCGGGGTTTCCTACGAGCAGTACTTC.

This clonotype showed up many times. In DNA form, the CDR3 reads TGTGCCAGCAGTTTATGGGACAGGGACACCGGGGAGCTGTTTTTT. It codes for CASSLWDRDTGELFF. V gene TRBV27 combines with J gene TRBJ2-2; TRBD1 agrees at 9 bases. The V and J ends lost 1 base and 3 bases, in that order; junction bases with no gene match: 0. This CDR3 contains 15 residues. Germline V gene lookup returns CDR1 MNHEY and CDR2 SMNVEV (reference sequence).

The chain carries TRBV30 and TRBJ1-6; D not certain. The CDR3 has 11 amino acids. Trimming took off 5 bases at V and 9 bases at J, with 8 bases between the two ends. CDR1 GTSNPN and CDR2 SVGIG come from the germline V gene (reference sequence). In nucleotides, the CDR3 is TGTGCCTGGGAGAGGATTTCACCCCTCCACTTT. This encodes CAWERISPLHF.

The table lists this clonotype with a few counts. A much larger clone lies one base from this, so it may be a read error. This CDR3 is CANSTPGTRIPYEQYF. CDR3 sequence (DNA): TGTGCCAACAGTACCCCCGGGACACGGATCCCCTACGAGCAGTACTTC. The chain couples TRBV28 to TRBJ2-7, with D tentatively TRBD1 (6 bases). Germline V gene lookup returns CDR1 MDHEN and CDR2 SYDVKM. This CDR3 spans 16 amino acids.

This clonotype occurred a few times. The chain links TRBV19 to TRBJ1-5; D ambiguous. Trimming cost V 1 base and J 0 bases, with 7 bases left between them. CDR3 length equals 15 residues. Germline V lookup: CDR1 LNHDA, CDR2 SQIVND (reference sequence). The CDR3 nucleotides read TGTGCCAGTAGTATAGGGGGAATTAGCAATCAGCCCCAGCATTTT. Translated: CASSIGGISNQPQHF.